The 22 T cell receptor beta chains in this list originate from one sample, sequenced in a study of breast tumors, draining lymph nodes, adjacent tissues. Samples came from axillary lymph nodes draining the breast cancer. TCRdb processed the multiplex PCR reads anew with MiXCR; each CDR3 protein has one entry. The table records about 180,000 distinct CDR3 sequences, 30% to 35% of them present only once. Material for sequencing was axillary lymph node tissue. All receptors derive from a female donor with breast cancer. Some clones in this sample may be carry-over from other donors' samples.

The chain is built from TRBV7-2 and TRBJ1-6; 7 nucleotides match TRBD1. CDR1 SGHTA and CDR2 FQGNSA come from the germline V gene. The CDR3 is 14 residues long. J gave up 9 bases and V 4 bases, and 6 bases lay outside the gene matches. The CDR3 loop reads CASSSLGTASPLHF. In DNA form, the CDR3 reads TGTGCCAGCAGCTCCCTGGGGACAGCTTCACCCCTCCACTTT.

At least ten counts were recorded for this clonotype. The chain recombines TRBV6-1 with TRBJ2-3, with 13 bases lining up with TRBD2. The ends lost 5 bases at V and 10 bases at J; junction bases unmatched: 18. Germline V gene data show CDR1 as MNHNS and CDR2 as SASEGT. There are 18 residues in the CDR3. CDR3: CASSKTWTSGSIEIPQYF. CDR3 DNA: TGTGCCAGCAGTAAAACGTGGACTAGCGGGAGTATTGAGATTCCGCAGTATTTT.

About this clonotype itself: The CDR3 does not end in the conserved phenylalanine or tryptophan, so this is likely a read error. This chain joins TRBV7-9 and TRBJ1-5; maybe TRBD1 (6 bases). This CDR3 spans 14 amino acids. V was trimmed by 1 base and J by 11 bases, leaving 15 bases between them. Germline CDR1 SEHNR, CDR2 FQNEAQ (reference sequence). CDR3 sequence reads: CASSLDRDQETQHL. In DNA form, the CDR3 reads TGTGCCAGCAGCTTAGACAGGGACCAAGAGACCCAGCATCTT.

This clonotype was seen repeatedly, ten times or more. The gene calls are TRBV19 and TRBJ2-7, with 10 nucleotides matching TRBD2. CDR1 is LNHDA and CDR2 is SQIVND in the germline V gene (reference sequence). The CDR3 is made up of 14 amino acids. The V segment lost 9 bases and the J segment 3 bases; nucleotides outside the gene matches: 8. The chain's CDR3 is CASGVSGGFYEQYF. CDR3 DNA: TGTGCCAGCGGGGTTAGCGGGGGGTTCTACGAGCAGTACTTC.

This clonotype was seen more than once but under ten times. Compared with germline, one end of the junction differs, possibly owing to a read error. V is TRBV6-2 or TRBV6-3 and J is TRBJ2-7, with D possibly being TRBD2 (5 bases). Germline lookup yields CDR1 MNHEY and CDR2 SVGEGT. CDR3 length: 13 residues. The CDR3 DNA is TGTGCCAGCAGTCACTCGGGGAGTTACGAGCAGTACTTC. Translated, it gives CASSHSGSYEQYF.

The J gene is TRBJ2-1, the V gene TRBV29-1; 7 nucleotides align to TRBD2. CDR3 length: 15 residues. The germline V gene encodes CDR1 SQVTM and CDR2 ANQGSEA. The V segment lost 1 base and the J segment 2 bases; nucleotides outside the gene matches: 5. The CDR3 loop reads CSVEGVGGPYNEQFF. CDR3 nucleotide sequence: TGCAGCGTTGAAGGGGTGGGAGGGCCCTACAATGAGCAGTTCTTC.

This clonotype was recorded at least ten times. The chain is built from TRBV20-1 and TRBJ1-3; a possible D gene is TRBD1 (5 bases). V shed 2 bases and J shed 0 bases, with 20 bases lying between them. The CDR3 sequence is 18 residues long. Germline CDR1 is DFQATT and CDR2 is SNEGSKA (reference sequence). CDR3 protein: CSARNLGTGGFSGNTIYF. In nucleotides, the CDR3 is TGCAGTGCTAGAAATTTGGGTACAGGAGGTTTCTCTGGAAACACCATATATTTT.

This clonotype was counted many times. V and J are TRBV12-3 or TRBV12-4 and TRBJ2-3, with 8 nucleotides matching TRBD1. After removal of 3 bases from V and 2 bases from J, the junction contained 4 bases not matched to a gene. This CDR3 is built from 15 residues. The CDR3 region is CASSLGQVYTDTQYF. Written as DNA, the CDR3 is TGTGCCAGCAGTTTGGGACAGGTGTACACAGATACGCAGTATTTT.

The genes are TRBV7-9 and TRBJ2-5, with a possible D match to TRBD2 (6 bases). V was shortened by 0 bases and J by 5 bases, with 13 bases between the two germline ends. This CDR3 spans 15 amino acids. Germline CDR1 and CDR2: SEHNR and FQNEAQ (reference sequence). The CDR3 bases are TGTGCCAGCAGCTTAGCGTCCGGGAGCGTCGAGACCCAGTACTTC. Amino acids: CASSLASGSVETQYF.

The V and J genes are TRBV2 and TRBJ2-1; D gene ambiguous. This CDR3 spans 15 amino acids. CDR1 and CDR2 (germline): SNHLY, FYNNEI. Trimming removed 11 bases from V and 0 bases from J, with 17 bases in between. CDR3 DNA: TGTGCCTCCTCAACCGCCGGGCTCTCCTACAATGAGCAGTTCTTC. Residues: CASSTAGLSYNEQFF.

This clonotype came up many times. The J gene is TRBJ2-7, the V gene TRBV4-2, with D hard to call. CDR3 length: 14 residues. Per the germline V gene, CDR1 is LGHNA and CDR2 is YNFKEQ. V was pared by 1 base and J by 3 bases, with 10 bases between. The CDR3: CASSQGIGDYEQYF. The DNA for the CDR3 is TGTGCCAGCAGCCAAGGAATCGGAGACTACGAGCAGTACTTC.

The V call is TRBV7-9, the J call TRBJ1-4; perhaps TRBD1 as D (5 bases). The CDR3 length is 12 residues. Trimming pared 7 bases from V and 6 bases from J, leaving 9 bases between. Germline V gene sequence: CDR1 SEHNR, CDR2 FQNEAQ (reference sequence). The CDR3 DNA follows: TGTGCCAGCAAGTGGGGGGATGAAAAACTGTTTTTT. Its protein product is CASKWGDEKLFF.

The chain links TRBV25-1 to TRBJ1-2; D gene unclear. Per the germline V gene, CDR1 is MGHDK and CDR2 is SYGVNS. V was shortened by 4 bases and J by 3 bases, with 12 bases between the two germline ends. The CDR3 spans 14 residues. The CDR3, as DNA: TGTGCCAGCAGTGCTAGTTTGCAGCACTATGGCTACACCTTC. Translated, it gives CASSASLQHYGYTF.

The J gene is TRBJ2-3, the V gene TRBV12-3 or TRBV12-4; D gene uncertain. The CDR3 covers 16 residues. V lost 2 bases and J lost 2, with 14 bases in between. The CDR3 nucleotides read TGTGCCAGCAGTTTATTGGGCGAGCAGTACACAGATACGCAGTATTTT. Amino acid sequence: CASSLLGEQYTDTQYF.

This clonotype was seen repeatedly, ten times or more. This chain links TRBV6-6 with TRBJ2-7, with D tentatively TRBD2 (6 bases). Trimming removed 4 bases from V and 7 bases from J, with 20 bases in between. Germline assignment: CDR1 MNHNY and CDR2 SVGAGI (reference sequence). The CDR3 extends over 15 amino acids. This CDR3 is CASSSRDSSTGEQYF. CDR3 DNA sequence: TGTGCCAGCAGTTCCCGGGACTCCTCGACGGGGGAGCAGTACTTC.

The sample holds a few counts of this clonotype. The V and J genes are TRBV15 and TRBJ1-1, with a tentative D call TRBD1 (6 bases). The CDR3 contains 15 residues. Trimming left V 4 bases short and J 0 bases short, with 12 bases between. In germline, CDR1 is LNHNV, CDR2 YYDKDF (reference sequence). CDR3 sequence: CATSTDRLMNTEAFF. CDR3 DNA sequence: TGTGCCACCAGCACCGACAGGTTGATGAACACTGAAGCTTTCTTT.

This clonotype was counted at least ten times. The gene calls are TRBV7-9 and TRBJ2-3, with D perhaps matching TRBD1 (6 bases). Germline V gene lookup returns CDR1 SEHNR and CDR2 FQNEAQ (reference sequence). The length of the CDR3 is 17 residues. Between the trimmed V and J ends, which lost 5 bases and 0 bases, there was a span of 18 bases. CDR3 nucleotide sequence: TGTGCCAGCAGCCCCCTATCCGGGACAACTAGCACAGATACGCAGTATTTT. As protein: CASSPLSGTTSTDTQYF.

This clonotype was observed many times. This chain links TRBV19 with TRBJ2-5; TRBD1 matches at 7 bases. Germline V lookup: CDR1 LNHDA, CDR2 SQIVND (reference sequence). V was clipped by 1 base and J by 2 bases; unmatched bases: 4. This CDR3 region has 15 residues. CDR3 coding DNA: TGTGCCAGTAGTATAGGACAGGGTCGACAAGAGACCCAGTACTTC. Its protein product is CASSIGQGRQETQYF.

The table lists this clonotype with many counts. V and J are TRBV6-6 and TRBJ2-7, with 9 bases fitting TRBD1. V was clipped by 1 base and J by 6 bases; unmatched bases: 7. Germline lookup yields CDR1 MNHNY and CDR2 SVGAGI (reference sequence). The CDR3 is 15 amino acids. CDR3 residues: CASSYFRDRAGEQYF. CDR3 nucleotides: TGTGCCAGCAGTTACTTCCGGGACAGGGCCGGCGAGCAGTACTTC.

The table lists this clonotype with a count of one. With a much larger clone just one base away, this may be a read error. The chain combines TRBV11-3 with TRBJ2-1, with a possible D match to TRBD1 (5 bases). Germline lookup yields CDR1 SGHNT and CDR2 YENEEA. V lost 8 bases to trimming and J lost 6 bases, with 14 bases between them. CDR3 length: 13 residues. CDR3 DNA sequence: TGTGCCAGCCGAAGGGGCTTTATCAATGAGCAGTTCTTC. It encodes CASRRGFINEQFF. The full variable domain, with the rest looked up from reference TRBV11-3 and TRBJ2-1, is EAGVVQSPRYKIIEKKQPVAFWCNPISGHNTLYWYLQNLGQGPELLIRYENEEAVDDSQLPKDRFSAERLKGVDSTLKIQPAELGDSAVYLCASRRGFINEQFFGPGTRLTVL.

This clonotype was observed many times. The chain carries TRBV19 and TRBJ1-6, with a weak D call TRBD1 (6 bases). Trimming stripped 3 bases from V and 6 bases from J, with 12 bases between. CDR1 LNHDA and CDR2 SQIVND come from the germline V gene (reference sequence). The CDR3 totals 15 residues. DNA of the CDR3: TGTGCCAGTAGTATCTCGGGACACCTTAATTCACCCCTCCACTTT. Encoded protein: CASSISGHLNSPLHF. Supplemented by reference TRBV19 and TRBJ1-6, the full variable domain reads DGGITQSPKYLFRKEGQNVTLSCEQNLNHDAMYWYRQDPGQGLRLIYYSQIVNDFQKGDIAEGYSVSREKKESFPLTVTSAQKNPTAFYLCASSISGHLNSPLHFGNGTRLTVT.

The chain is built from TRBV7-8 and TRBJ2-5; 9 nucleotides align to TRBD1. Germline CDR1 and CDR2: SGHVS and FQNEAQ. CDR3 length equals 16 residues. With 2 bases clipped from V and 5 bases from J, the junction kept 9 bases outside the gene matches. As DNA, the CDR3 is TGTGCCAGCAGCTTATATGGGACAGGGAGGTACGAGACCCAGTACTTC. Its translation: CASSLYGTGRYETQYF.